Below are 15 T cell receptor beta chains sequenced from a single sample in a study of cytotoxic CD8 clonotypes in ibrutinib-treated CLL. Libraries were prepared by immunoSEQ multiplex PCR; TCRdb keeps only in-frame clonotypes and omits some of them. The sample includes 150,000 or so clones, more than 70% seen only once; the top ten take 7.5% to 9%. The sample here was PBMCs, taken after 36 months of ibrutinib treatment. These receptors came from a human donor with chronic lymphocytic leukemia.

The V call is TRBV7-9, the J call TRBJ2-3, with D perhaps given as TRBD1 or TRBD2 (5 bases each). CDR3 length equals 15 residues. CDR1 is SEHNR, CDR2 FQNEAQ, per germline (reference sequence). The V end was cut by 3 bases, the J end by 4 bases, with 14 bases between. CDR3 region: CASSFRDPGADTQYF. CDR3 in DNA: TGTGCCAGCAGCTTCCGGGACCCCGGCGCAGATACGCAGTATTTT.

A single count supports this clone. This chain links TRBV11-3 with TRBJ2-1; 9 bases match TRBD2. From germline, CDR1 is SGHNT and CDR2 YENEEA. The CDR3 is made up of 19 amino acids. V lost 1 base, J lost 2 bases, and 12 bases stayed unmatched. In nucleotides, the CDR3 is TGTGCCAGCAGCTTAGTGAGAGGTAGCGGGAGCGGACCCTACAATGAGCAGTTCTTC. Protein: CASSLVRGSGSGPYNEQFF.

The chain joins TRBV28 to TRBJ2-2; 9 nucleotides match TRBD1. The V and J ends lost 8 bases and 7 bases, in that order; junction bases with no gene match: 11. Germline-derived CDR1 and CDR2 are MDHEN and SYDVKM. The CDR3 is 15 residues long. Here the CDR3 DNA reads TGTGCCAGCGGCACCGGGACAGGGCGGTTCGGGGAGCTGTTTTTT. Its protein product is CASGTGTGRFGELFF.

V usage is TRBV5-6 and J usage is TRBJ1-5; D ambiguous. Looked up from germline, CDR1 is SGHDT and CDR2 is YYEEEE. Trimming pared 1 base from V and 5 bases from J, leaving 10 bases between. The CDR3 consists of 14 residues. CDR3 sequence reads: CASSLWQFDQPQHF. The CDR3 DNA reads as TGTGCCAGCAGCTTGTGGCAGTTCGATCAGCCCCAGCATTTT.

The chain couples TRBV27 to TRBJ2-7; D may be TRBD1 (5 bases). The CDR3 length is 11 residues. V lost 8 bases to trimming and J lost 4 bases, with 9 bases between them. Germline CDR1 is MNHEY and CDR2 is SMNVEV (reference sequence). The CDR3 loop is CASPRDYEQYF. In DNA form, the CDR3 reads TGTGCCAGCCCCAGGGATTACGAGCAGTACTTC.

The V gene is TRBV7-9, the J gene TRBJ2-2; 10 nucleotides line up with TRBD2. Losses at the gene ends were 5 bases for V and 3 bases for J; bases not matched to a gene: 6. CDR1 SEHNR and CDR2 FQNEAQ come from the germline V gene (reference sequence). The CDR3 loop spans 16 amino acids. CDR3 in amino acids: CASSRHSGGHTGELFF. The CDR3 bases are TGTGCCAGCAGCAGACATAGCGGGGGGCACACCGGGGAGCTGTTTTTT.

The chain links TRBV15 to TRBJ1-2; TRBD1 matches at 7 bases. With 3 bases clipped from V and 8 bases from J, the junction kept 15 bases outside the gene matches. This CDR3 is built from 16 residues. CDR1 and CDR2 from the germline V gene are LNHNV and YYDKDF (reference sequence). As DNA, the CDR3 is TGTGCCACCAGCAGGGGTAATCCGACAGGGCGTCGAGGCTACACCTTC. This encodes CATSRGNPTGRRGYTF.

The V gene is TRBV30, the J gene TRBJ2-1, with 11 bases lining up with TRBD2. The CDR3 is 13 amino acids. After removal of 7 bases from V and 4 bases from J, the junction contained 3 bases not matched to a gene. Germline V lookup: CDR1 GTSNPN, CDR2 SVGIG (reference sequence). This chain's CDR3 is CAFGTSGYNEQFF. The CDR3 DNA sequence: TGTGCCTTCGGGACTAGCGGTTACAATGAGCAGTTCTTC.

This chain joins TRBV7-3 and TRBJ2-1; D is perhaps TRBD2 (6 bases). Per the germline V gene, CDR1 is SGHTA and CDR2 is FQGTGA. The CDR3 spans 14 residues. With 0 bases removed from V and 7 bases from J, the gap between germline ends came to 10 bases. CDR3 coding DNA: TGTGCCAGCAGCTTAACCGGGAGTGTAAATGAGCAGTTCTTC. Encoded protein: CASSLTGSVNEQFF.

The chain carries TRBV19 and TRBJ2-1, with D unresolved. The CDR3 extends over 13 amino acids. The germline V gene has CDR1 LNHDA and CDR2 SQIVND (reference sequence). Trimming took 5 bases from V and 0 from J, leaving 5 bases between them. The CDR3 is CASSLGSYNEQFF. The CDR3 nucleotides read TGTGCCAGTAGTCTTGGCTCCTACAATGAGCAGTTCTTC.

V is TRBV12-2 and J is TRBJ2-7. TRBV12-2 is a pseudogene. This CDR3 comprises 18 residues. The CDR3 loop reads CASRLKGGRTHGALEQYF. CDR3 DNA sequence: TGTGCAAGTCGCTTAAAAGGGGGGCGGACCCACGGCGCCCTCGAGCAGTACTTC.

V is TRBV6-6 and J is TRBJ2-7; TRBD1 aligns across 8 bases. This CDR3 has 15 residues. V was pared by 5 bases and J by 3 bases, with 9 bases of the junction left unmatched. The germline V gene has CDR1 MNHNY and CDR2 SVGAGI (reference sequence). This chain's CDR3 is CASSLTTGVNYEQYF. CDR3 nucleotide sequence: TGTGCCAGCAGTCTTACGACAGGGGTTAACTACGAGCAGTACTTC.

This clone was seen a single time. V gene TRBV10-1 combines with J gene TRBJ2-1; D remains ambiguous. CDR1 and CDR2 (germline): WNHNN, SYGVQD (reference sequence). V lost 2 bases to trimming and J lost 4 bases, with 12 bases between them. CDR3 size: 15 residues. CDR3 region: CASSESSTAYNEQFF. The CDR3 bases are TGCGCCAGCAGTGAGAGTAGTACGGCTTACAATGAGCAGTTCTTC.

This rearrangement joins TRBV2 to TRBJ2-1; 13 bases map to TRBD2. The CDR3 consists of 15 residues. The trim removed 5 bases at V and 4 bases at J, leaving 2 bases unmatched. In germline, CDR1 is SNHLY, CDR2 FYNNEI. For the CDR3, the DNA is TGTGCCAGCAGTAGACTAGCGGGGGGTTACAATGAGCAGTTCTTC. Protein: CASSRLAGGYNEQFF.

This chain joins TRBV5-8 and TRBJ1-5; 8 bases are shared with TRBD1. The CDR3 contains 19 residues. From germline, CDR1 is SGHTS and CDR2 YDEGEE. Trimming cost V 3 bases and J 0 bases; bases outside gene matches: 14. CDR3 DNA sequence: TGTGCCAGCAGCTCTTGGTGGGGGACAGGAAAGGATAGCAATCAGCCCCAGCATTTT. As protein: CASSSWWGTGKDSNQPQHF. Using reference TRBV5-8 and TRBJ1-5 for the parts outside the CDR3, the full variable domain is EAGVTQSPTHLIKTRGQQATLRCSPISGHTSVYWYQQALGLGLQFLLWYDEGEERNRGNFPPRFSGRQFPNYSSELNVNALELEDSALYLCASSSWWGTGKDSNQPQHFGDGTRLSIL.